These T cell receptor beta chains were read from a single sample in a study of shared clonotypes between healthy human individuals. Profiling relied on immunoSEQ multiplex PCR, and the TCRdb table lists in-frame clones only, not all of them. This sample yields around 2,000,000 clones, of which approximately 95% are seen a single time; 0.1% to 0.15% belongs to the top ten. Sequences were obtained from naive CD4+ T cells sorted from blood. These receptors all stem from a man between 18 and 29 years old in good health. CDR3s include the opening cysteine and the closing phenylalanine or tryptophan. The D gene is left open where the match is weak.

v_gene: TRBV10-1; d_gene: TRBD1; len: 13; j_gene: TRBJ2-7; CDR3nt: TGCGCCAGCTCGAGAGGACAGGCTTACGAGCAGTACTTC; CDR3aa: CASSRGQAYEQYF
v_gene: TRBV7-9; d_gene: TRBD1; len: 14; j_gene: TRBJ1-1; CDR3nt: TGTGCCAGCAGCAGAGGGACAGGGGGCACTGAAGCTTTCTTT; CDR3aa: CASSRGTGGTEAFF
v_gene: TRBV2; d_gene: NA; len: 13; j_gene: TRBJ2-2; CDR3nt: TGTGCCAGCAGTCAGGGCGCCACCGGGGAGCTGTTTTTT; CDR3aa: CASSQGATGELFF
v_gene: TRBV11-2; d_gene: NA; len: 15; j_gene: TRBJ2-7; CDR3nt: TGTGCCAGCAGCACCCACCGGGACCGCCAGTGGGAGCAGTACTTC; CDR3aa: CASSTHRDRQWEQYF
v_gene: TRBV25-1; d_gene: TRBD1; len: 16; j_gene: TRBJ2-2; CDR3nt: TGTGCCAGCAGGAAACCCGGGACAGGGCGCACCGGGGAGCTGTTTTTT; CDR3aa: CASRKPGTGRTGELFF
v_gene: TRBV6-5; d_gene: TRBD2; len: 15; j_gene: TRBJ2-2; CDR3nt: TGTGCCAGCAGCAAGCGGGGGGGCAGGACCGGGGAGCTGTTTTTT; CDR3aa: CASSKRGGRTGELFF
v_gene: TRBV30; d_gene: TRBD1; len: 14; j_gene: TRBJ1-2; CDR3nt: TGTGCCTGGAGCGTAACAGGGGGCGGGAGTGGCTACACCTTC; CDR3aa: CAWSVTGGGSGYTF
v_gene: TRBV28; d_gene: TRBD1; len: 13; j_gene: TRBJ2-7; CDR3nt: TGTGCCAGCAGTGCCAGGGGGTTCTACGAGCAGTACTTC; CDR3aa: CASSARGFYEQYF
v_gene: TRBV9; d_gene: NA; len: 14; j_gene: TRBJ1-1; CDR3nt: TGTGCCAGCAGCGTAGGTCCTATGAACACTGAAGCTTTCTTT; CDR3aa: CASSVGPMNTEAFF
v_gene: TRBV9; d_gene: NA; len: 16; j_gene: TRBJ1-2; CDR3nt: TGTGCCAGCAGCGGTTTTCCGGGGAGCTCTAACTATGGCTACACCTTC; CDR3aa: CASSGFPGSSNYGYTF
v_gene: TRBV29-1; d_gene: TRBD1; len: 14; j_gene: TRBJ1-1; CDR3nt: TGCAGCGTTGAACAGGTACAGGGGGATACTGAAGCTTTCTTT; CDR3aa: CSVEQVQGDTEAFF